The 22 T cell receptor beta chains listed next were all sequenced from one sample in a study of shared clonotypes between healthy human individuals. The method was immunoSEQ multiplex PCR; TCRdb's version includes in-frame clones alone and lacks a portion of them. Among over 2 million clones, 85% to 95% were seen once, and the ten largest hold about 0.41%. The sequencing input was naive CD4+ T cells from PBMCs. Described subset: CD45RA+ positively selected. All receptors come from a man younger than 30 in good health. Some clones in this sample may be carry-over from other donors' samples.

The J gene is TRBJ2-3, the V gene TRBV29-1; 7 positions agree with TRBD2. Germline lookup yields CDR1 SQVTM and CDR2 ANQGSEA. V lost 4 bases, J lost 2 bases, and 6 bases stayed unmatched. This CDR3 region has 14 residues. CDR3 DNA: TGCAGCGTTGGGGGACGGGGGGACACAGATACGCAGTATTTT. Its translation: CSVGGRGDTDTQYF.

The rearrangement uses TRBV11-2 and TRBJ1-2, with 9 positions matching TRBD1. CDR3 length: 17 amino acids. The V gene's germline CDR1 is SGHAT and CDR2 FQNNGV. V dropped 1 base and J dropped 4; count of bases not matched to a gene: 10. CDR3 in amino acids: CASSLGRSVTGGYGYTF. The CDR3 DNA is TGTGCCAGCAGCTTAGGTCGCAGCGTGACAGGGGGCTATGGCTACACCTTC.

The chain has TRBV5-6 and TRBJ1-1; D unclear. The CDR3 totals 14 residues. The germline gives CDR1 SGHDT, CDR2 YYEEEE. V was clipped by 1 base and J by 3 bases, with 10 bases between them. The CDR3 DNA follows: TGTGCCAGCAGCTTGTACCGGCCCGACACTGAAGCTTTCTTT. Protein sequence: CASSLYRPDTEAFF.

The V and J genes are TRBV4-1 and TRBJ1-2; D is uncertain. The CDR3 spans 14 residues. CDR1 and CDR2 from the germline V gene are MGHRA and YSYEKL. V was cut by 1 base and J by 5 bases, with 11 bases left in between. The CDR3, as DNA: TGCGCCAGCAGCCAAGGTCACGGGCGGTATGGCTACACCTTC. Amino acid sequence: CASSQGHGRYGYTF.

The chain has TRBV5-4 and TRBJ2-1, with a weak D call TRBD2 (5 bases). With 0 bases removed from V and 6 bases from J, the gap between germline ends came to 13 bases. Per the germline V gene, CDR1 is SGHNT and CDR2 is YYREEE (reference sequence). The CDR3 contains 15 residues. CDR3 sequence reads: CASSLVASLGNEQFF. For the CDR3, the DNA is TGTGCCAGCAGCTTGGTAGCTAGCTTGGGCAATGAGCAGTTCTTC.

This clone appeared a single time. The rearrangement uses TRBV7-9 and TRBJ2-1, with 7 bases matching TRBD2. This CDR3 has 15 amino acids. Losses at the gene ends were 1 base for V and 7 bases for J; bases not matched to a gene: 7. Per germline, CDR1 SEHNR and CDR2 FQNEAQ (reference sequence). CDR3 sequence: CASSLEGWRENEQFF. The CDR3 region has the DNA TGTGCCAGCAGCTTAGAGGGATGGCGGGAGAATGAGCAGTTCTTC.

The V call is TRBV5-4, the J call TRBJ2-1, with 7 nucleotides matching TRBD2. V lost 4 bases, J lost 8 bases, and 9 bases stayed unmatched. From germline, CDR1 is SGHNT and CDR2 YYREEE (reference sequence). The CDR3 loop spans 14 amino acids. The CDR3 DNA reads TGTGCCAGCAGCACGGGGAGGGGAGGTCATGAGCAGTTCTTC. This codes for CASSTGRGGHEQFF.

The chain is built from TRBV6-5 and TRBJ2-7, with unresolved D. The CDR3 runs 10 residues. Trimming removed 6 bases from V and 3 bases from J, with 3 bases in between. Germline CDR1 MNHEY, CDR2 SVGAGI. This CDR3 is CASRGYEQYF. CDR3 DNA sequence: TGTGCCAGCAGGGGCTACGAGCAGTACTTC.

The chain links TRBV28 to TRBJ2-3, with 11 bases fitting TRBD2. V dropped 5 bases and J dropped 8; count of bases not matched to a gene: 9. The length of the CDR3 is 15 residues. CDR1 is MDHEN and CDR2 is SYDVKM in the germline V gene. In DNA form, the CDR3 reads TGTGCCAGCAGTAGACTAGCGGGGCGAGCGGGTACGCAGTATTTT. Amino acid sequence: CASSRLAGRAGTQYF. The whole variable domain, filled in from reference TRBV28 and TRBJ2-3, reads DVKVTQSSRYLVKRTGEKVFLECVQDMDHENMFWYRQDPGLGLRLIYFSYDVKMKEKGDIPEGYSVSREKKERFSLILESASTNQTSMYLCASSRLAGRAGTQYFGPGTRLTVL.

The chain couples TRBV9 to TRBJ1-2; 9 nucleotides align to TRBD1. The CDR3 is made up of 14 amino acids. Germline CDR1 reads SGDLS; CDR2 reads YYNGEE. V was clipped by 2 bases and J by 8 bases; unmatched bases: 7. DNA for the CDR3: TGTGCCAGCAGCGTGAGGGACAGGGATGGGGGCTACACCTTC. Protein product: CASSVRDRDGGYTF.

J is TRBJ1-1 and V is TRBV15; D perhaps matches TRBD1 (5 bases). Germline V CDR1 and CDR2: LNHNV, YYDKDF (reference sequence). The CDR3 sequence is 16 residues long. V was trimmed by 0 bases and J by 5 bases, leaving 16 bases between them. The CDR3 spells CATSRERGALRTEAFF. DNA for the CDR3: TGTGCCACCAGCAGAGAACGCGGGGCCTTGAGAACTGAAGCTTTCTTT.

About this clone: Additional DNA sequences in this sample encode the identical CDR3. The V gene is TRBV12-5, the J gene TRBJ2-3; D remains unclear. V shed 2 bases and J shed 2 bases, with 5 bases lying between them. Germline V gene data show CDR1 as LGHNT and CDR2 as FRNRAP. The CDR3 has 13 amino acids. CDR3 DNA: TGTGCTAGTGGTTTGACATCCACAGATACGCAGTATTTT. It translates to CASGLTSTDTQYF.

The chain has TRBV10-1 and TRBJ2-5; 10 positions match TRBD2. This CDR3 contains 15 residues. Looked up from germline, CDR1 is WNHNN and CDR2 is SYGVQD (reference sequence). Trimming removed 6 bases from V and 4 bases from J; junction bases left unmatched: 8. The DNA of the CDR3 is TGCGCCAGCAGGGAAAAGCGGGAGGGCCCAGAGACCCAGTACTTC. Its translation is CASREKREGPETQYF.

There are a few counts of this clone. V and J are TRBV5-1 and TRBJ1-5, with D possibly matching TRBD1 (5 bases). Germline V lookup: CDR1 SGHRS, CDR2 YFSETQ. The CDR3 sequence is 14 residues long. The V end lost 0 bases, the J end lost 6 bases, and 10 bases lay between the germline ends. CDR3 DNA: TGCGCCAGCAGCTTGGATACAGGTAGTCAGCCCCAGCATTTT. Its translation is CASSLDTGSQPQHF.

This clone turned up a few times. The rearrangement links TRBV20-1 to TRBJ1-1; D is undetermined. Trimming took 5 bases from V and 8 from J, leaving 12 bases between them. CDR1 DFQATT and CDR2 SNEGSKA come from the germline V gene (reference sequence). The CDR3 is 11 residues long. CDR3 region: CSAPGSREAFF. The CDR3 DNA sequence: TGCAGTGCTCCTGGGTCTCGGGAAGCTTTCTTT.

This rearrangement joins TRBV1 to TRBJ2-2; the DNA was not used to check the table's D call, TRBD1. TRBV1 is given as a pseudogene. CDR3 length: 16 amino acids. The CDR3 spells CTSSQAEGQGSGELFF. The CDR3 bases are TGCACCAGCAGCCAAGCCGAAGGACAGGGTTCCGGGGAGCTGTTTTTT.

The CDR3 nucleotides read TGTGCCAGCAGGGGGCCCCTGGAGACCCAGTACTTC. It codes for CASRGPLETQYF. V usage is TRBV28 and J usage is TRBJ2-5, with TRBD1 as a possible D gene (5 bases). The length of the CDR3 is 12 residues. The germline gives CDR1 MDHEN, CDR2 SYDVKM. V was shortened by 6 bases and J by 5 bases, with 10 bases between the two germline ends.

In DNA, the CDR3 is TGTGCCAGCAGCCCCCGGGGGGGAACGCGGCGCGAGCAGTACTTC. Its protein is CASSPRGGTRREQYF. This sequence joins TRBV14 and TRBJ2-7, with 8 bases aligning to TRBD2. This CDR3 contains 15 residues. J was trimmed by 6 bases and V by 4 bases; bases with no gene match: 11. CDR1 and CDR2 (germline): SGHDN, FVKESK.

To note about this clone: Different DNA sequences within this sample yield the same CDR3. The chain couples TRBV28 to TRBJ2-7; 10 bases match TRBD1. Germline assignment: CDR1 MDHEN and CDR2 SYDVKM. The V gene end was trimmed by 5 bases and the J gene end by 4 bases; junction bases not matched to a gene: 5. The CDR3 extends over 14 amino acids. CDR3 DNA sequence: TGTGCCAGCAGTACACCGGGACAGGGGTACGAGCAGTACTTC. As protein: CASSTPGQGYEQYF.

The chain joins TRBV4-3 to TRBJ2-5; D possibly corresponds to TRBD1 (6 bases). Germline CDR1 and CDR2: LGHNA and YSLEER. Trimming pared 0 bases from V and 5 bases from J, leaving 10 bases between. CDR3 length: 14 amino acids. CDR3 nucleotides: TGCGCCAGCAGCCAAGATACAGGGTGGGAGACCCAGTACTTC. The encoded protein is CASSQDTGWETQYF.

This clone appeared a few times. CDR3 coding DNA: TGTGCCTGGAGTGCTCGGCCAGATACGCAGTATTTT. This sequence encodes CAWSARPDTQYF. This rearrangement joins TRBV30 to TRBJ2-3; no reliable D call. Germline V gene data show CDR1 as GTSNPN and CDR2 as SVGIG (reference sequence). The germline V and J ends were trimmed by 1 base and 4 bases, with 6 bases remaining between them. CDR3 length: 12 residues.

V is TRBV28 and J is TRBJ2-2; maybe TRBD1 (5 bases). This CDR3 has 15 amino acids. Trimming took 7 bases from V and 3 from J, leaving 15 bases between them. Germline V gene data show CDR1 as MDHEN and CDR2 as SYDVKM. The CDR3 DNA follows: TGTGCCAGCACCTCAGGGCGGTATCACACCGGGGAGCTGTTTTTT. This codes for CASTSGRYHTGELFF.